The 4 T cell receptor beta chains in this list originate from one sample, sequenced in a study of human T cells and chemical hapten exposure. The time point is: patch test 1, 2 weeks after DPC sensitization. Indicated treatment: therapeutic diphenylcyclopropenone sensitization with weekly scalp DPC. TCRdb called the RACE reads again in MiXCR, with one record for every CDR3 protein. This table has fewer than 500,000 distinct CDR3 sequences, more than 4.5% appearing once. Sequenced material: whole blood, taken in connection with sensitization to the hapten diphenylcyclopropenone (DPC). Every receptor here comes from a woman between 50 and 59 years old with alopecia areata. Some clones in this sample may be carry-over from other donors' samples.

This clonotype has ten or more counts. This rearrangement joins TRBV6-6 to TRBJ1-1; unclear D gene. V lost 3 bases to trimming and J lost 5 bases, with 7 bases between them. Germline V CDR1 and CDR2: MNHNY, SVGAGI (reference sequence). The CDR3 is 12 residues long. CDR3 in amino acids: CASSYTPTEAFF. CDR3 bases: TGTGCCAGCAGTTATACGCCTACTGAAGCTTTCTTT.

This clonotype came up a few times. The chain joins TRBV24-1 to TRBJ2-1; D is unclear. The ends were cut back, 0 bases at V and 9 bases at J, with 2 bases in the middle. The germline V gene encodes CDR1 KGHDR and CDR2 SFDVKD. CDR3 length equals 11 residues. Here the CDR3 DNA reads TGTGCCACCAGTGATTTGGGTGAGCAGTTCTTC. As protein: CATSDLGEQFF.

This clonotype has ten or more counts. The chain is built from TRBV27 and TRBJ2-5; 11 bases agree with TRBD2. J was trimmed by 0 bases and V by 8 bases; bases with no gene match: 17. CDR3 length: 19 residues. The germline V gene encodes CDR1 MNHEY and CDR2 SMNVEV (reference sequence). The CDR3 loop reads CASGAPLKSGLADQETQYF. CDR3 nucleotides: TGTGCCAGCGGGGCCCCCTTAAAGTCGGGACTAGCGGACCAAGAGACCCAGTACTTC.

Many counts were recorded for this clonotype. The chain uses TRBV20-1 and TRBJ1-2; 8 bases fit TRBD1. CDR3 size: 17 residues. Germline V lookup: CDR1 DFQATT, CDR2 SNEGSKA (reference sequence). With 5 bases clipped from V and 4 bases from J, the junction kept 18 bases outside the gene matches. The CDR3 DNA reads TGCAGTGCTTGGACTTATTTTCAGGGGGCGTCTGCCTATGGCTACACCTTC. Amino acid sequence: CSAWTYFQGASAYGYTF.